This record covers a single TCR beta chain. What it binds is unknown. Donors showed nominal health when sampled, although they likely had unrecorded immune exposures. The sample originates from a study of cytomegalovirus exposure and HLA in healthy donors. PCR used 60 Vbeta primers and 13 Jbeta primers. Method: immunoSEQ multiplex PCR; TCRdb's copy keeps in-frame clones and lacks some. The sample records 100,000 or so clones, around 85% being singletons. Study observations and caveats: Researchers counted 164 TCR beta chains as cytomegalovirus-associated.

After removal of 7 bases from V and 4 bases from J, the junction contained 9 bases not matched to a gene. Per germline, CDR1 SNHLY and CDR2 FYNNEI. The length of the CDR3 is 14 residues. The TCR comes from a man younger than 45 in good health and CMV-seronegative. The V and J genes are TRBV2 and TRBJ2-7, with 8 positions matching TRBD1. The source material was PBMCs. The CDR3 here is CASNAQGEQYEQYF. The CDR3 nucleotides are TGTGCCAGCAATGCACAGGGGGAACAATACGAGCAGTACTTC.